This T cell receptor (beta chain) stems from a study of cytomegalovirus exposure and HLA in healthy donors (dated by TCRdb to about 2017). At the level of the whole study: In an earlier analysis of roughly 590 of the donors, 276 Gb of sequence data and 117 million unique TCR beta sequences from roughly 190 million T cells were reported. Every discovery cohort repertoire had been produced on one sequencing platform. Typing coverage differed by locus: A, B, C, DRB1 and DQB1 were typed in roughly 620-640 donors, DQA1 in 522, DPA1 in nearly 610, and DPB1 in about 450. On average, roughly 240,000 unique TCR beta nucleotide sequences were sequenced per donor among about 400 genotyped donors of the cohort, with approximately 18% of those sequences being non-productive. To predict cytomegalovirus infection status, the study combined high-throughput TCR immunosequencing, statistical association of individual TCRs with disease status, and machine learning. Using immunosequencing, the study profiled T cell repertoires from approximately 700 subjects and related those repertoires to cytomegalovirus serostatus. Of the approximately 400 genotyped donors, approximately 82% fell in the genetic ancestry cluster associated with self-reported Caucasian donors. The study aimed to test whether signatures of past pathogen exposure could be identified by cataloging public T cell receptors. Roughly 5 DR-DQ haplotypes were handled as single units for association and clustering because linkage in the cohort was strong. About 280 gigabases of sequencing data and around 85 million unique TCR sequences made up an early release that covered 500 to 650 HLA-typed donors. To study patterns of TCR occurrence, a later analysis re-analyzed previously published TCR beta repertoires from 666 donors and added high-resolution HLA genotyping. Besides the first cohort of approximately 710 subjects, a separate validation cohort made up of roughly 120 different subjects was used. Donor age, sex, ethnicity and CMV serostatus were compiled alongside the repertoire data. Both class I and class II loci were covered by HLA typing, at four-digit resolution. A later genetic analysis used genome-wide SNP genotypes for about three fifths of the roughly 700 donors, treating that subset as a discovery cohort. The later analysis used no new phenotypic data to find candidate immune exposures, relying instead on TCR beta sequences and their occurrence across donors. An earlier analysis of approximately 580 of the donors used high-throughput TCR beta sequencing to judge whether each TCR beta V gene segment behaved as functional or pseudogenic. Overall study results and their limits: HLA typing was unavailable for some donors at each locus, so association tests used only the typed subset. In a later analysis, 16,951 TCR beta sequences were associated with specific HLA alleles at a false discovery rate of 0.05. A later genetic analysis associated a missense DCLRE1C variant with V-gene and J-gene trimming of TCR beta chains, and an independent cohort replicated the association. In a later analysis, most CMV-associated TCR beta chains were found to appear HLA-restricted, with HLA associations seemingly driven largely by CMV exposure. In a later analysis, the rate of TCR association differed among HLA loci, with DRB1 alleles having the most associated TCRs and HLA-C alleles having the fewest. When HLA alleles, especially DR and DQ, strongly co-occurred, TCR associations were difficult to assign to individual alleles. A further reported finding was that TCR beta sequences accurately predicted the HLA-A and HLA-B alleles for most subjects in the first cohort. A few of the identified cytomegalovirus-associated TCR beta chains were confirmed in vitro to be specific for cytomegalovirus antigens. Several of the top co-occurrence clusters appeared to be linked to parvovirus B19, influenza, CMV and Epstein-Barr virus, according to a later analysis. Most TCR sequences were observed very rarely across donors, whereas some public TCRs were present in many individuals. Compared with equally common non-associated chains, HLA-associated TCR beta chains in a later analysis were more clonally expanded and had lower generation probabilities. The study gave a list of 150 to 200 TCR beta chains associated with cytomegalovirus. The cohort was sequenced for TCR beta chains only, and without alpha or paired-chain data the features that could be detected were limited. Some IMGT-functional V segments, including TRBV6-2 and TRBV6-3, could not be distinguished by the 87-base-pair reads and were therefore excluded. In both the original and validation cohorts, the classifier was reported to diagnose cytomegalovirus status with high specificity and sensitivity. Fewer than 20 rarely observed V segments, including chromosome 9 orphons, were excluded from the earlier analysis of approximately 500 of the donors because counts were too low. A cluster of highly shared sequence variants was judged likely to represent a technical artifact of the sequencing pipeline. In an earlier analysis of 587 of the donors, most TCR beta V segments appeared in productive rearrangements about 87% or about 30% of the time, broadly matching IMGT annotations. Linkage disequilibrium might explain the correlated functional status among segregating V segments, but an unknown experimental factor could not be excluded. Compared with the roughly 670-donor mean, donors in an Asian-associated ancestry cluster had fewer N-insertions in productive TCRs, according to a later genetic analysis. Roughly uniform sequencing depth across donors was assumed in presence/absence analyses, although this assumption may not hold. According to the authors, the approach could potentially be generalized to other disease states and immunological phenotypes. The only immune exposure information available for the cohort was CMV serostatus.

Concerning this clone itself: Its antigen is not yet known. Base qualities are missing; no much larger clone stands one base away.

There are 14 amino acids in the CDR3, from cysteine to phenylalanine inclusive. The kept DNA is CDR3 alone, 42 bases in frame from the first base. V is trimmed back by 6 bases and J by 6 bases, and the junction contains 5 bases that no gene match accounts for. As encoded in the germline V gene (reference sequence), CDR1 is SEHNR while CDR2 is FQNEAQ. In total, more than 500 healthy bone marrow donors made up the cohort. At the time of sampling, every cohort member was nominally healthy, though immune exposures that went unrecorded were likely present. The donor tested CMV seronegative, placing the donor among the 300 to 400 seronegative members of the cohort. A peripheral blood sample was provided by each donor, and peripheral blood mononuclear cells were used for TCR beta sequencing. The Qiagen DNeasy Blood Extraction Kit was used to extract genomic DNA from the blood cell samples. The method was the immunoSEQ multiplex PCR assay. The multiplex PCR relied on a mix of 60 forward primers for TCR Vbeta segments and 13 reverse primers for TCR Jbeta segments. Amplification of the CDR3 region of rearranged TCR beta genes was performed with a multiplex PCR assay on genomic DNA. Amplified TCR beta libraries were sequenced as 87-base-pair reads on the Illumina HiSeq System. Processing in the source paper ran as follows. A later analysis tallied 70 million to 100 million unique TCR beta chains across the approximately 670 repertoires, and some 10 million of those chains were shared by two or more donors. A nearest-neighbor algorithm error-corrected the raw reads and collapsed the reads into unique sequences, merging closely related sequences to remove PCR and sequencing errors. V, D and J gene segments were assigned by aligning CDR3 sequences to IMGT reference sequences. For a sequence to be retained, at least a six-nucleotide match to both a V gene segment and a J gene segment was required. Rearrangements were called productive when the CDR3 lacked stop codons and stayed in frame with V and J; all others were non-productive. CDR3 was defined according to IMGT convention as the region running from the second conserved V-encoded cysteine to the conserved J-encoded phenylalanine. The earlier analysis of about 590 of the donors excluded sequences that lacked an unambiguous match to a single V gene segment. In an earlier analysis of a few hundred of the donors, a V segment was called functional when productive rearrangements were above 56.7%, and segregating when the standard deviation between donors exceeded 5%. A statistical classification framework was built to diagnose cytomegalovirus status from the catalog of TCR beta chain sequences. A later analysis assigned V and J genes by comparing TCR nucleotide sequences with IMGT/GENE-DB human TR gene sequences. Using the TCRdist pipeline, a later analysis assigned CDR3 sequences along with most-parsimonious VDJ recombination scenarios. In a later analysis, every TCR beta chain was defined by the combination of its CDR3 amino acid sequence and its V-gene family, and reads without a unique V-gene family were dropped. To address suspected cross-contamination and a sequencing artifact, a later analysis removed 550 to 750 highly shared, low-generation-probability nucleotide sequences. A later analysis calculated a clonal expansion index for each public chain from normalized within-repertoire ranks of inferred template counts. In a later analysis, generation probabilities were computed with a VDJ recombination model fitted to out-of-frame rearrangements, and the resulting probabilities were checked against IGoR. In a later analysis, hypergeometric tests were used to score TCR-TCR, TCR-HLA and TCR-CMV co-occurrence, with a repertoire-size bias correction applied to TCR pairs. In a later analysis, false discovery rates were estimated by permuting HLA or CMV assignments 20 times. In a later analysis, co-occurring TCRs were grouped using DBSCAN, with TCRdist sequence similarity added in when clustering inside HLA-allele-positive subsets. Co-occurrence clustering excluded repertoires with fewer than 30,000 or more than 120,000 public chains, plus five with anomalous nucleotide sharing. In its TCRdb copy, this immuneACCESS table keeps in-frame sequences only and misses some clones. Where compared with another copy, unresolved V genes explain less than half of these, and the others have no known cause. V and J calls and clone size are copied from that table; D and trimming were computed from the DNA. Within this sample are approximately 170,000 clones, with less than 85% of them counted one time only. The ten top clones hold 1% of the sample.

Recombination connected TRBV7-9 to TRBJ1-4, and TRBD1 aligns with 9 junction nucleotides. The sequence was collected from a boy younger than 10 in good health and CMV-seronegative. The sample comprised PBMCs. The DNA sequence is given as TGTGCCAGCAGATCACAGGGGGCGGATGAAAAACTGTTTTTT. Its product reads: CASRSQGADEKLFF.